The rows below give T cell receptor beta chains drawn from one sample of a study of OX40 agonist ivuxolimab in advanced cancers. Clones were sequenced by immunoSEQ multiplex PCR, and TCRdb holds only the in-frame ones, with some missing. The profile shows some 100,000 clones, over 75% of them singletons. This specimen consisted of CD4+ or CD8+ T cells sorted from blood, obtained in a trial of the OX40 agonist ivuxolimab. These TCRs come from an adult with an advanced solid tumor such as melanoma, head and neck, liver or kidney cancer. The CDR3 runs from the conserved cysteine through the conserved F or W. The D gene is left open where the match is weak. Only some rows state a clone size, as once, few, many or a class for expanded clones.

CDR3nt	CDR3aa	v_gene	abundance	d_gene	j_gene	len
TGTGCCAGCACTCTAGACAGGGTGAACACTGAAGCTTTCTTT	CASTLDRVNTEAFF	TRBV28	few	TRBD1	TRBJ1-1	14
TGTGCCAGCAGTTCAAGAGTTACCTACGAGCAGTACTTC	CASSSRVTYEQYF	TRBV28	-	-	TRBJ2-7	13
TGTGCCAGCAAGGGACAGGGGGCCCTACCCGGGGAGCTGTTTTTT	CASKGQGALPGELFF	TRBV27	-	TRBD1	TRBJ2-2	15
TGTGCCAGCAGCCAACCGGGACTTATCTACAATGAGCAGTTCTTC	CASSQPGLIYNEQFF	TRBV14	-	-	TRBJ2-1	15
TGTGCCAGCAGTCTTAACCGGGACAGGGGTCCCGACGAGCAGTACTTC	CASSLNRDRGPDEQYF	TRBV5-4	-	TRBD1	TRBJ2-7	16
TGTGCCAGCAGTGAGAGTGGCGGGAGTTACGAGCAGTACTTC	CASSESGGSYEQYF	TRBV6-5	-	TRBD2	TRBJ2-7	14
TGTGCCAGCAGCTTAGCGGAGGGAAACGAGCAGTACTTC	CASSLAEGNEQYF	TRBV7-8	-	-	TRBJ2-7	13
TGTGCCTGGAGTGAGTACCTCGGGCCCCAGCATTTT	CAWSEYLGPQHF	TRBV30	-	-	TRBJ1-5	12
TGTGCCAGCAGCCGGGGGCTAGGGCGGGGACGGGAGACCCAGTACTTC	CASSRGLGRGRETQYF	TRBV28	once	-	TRBJ2-5	16
TGTGCCACCTCAAGCGGGAGCACCTACAATGAGCAGTTCTTC	CATSSGSTYNEQFF	TRBV6-6	few	TRBD2	TRBJ2-1	14
TGTGCCAGCAGCCCAGAGACAGGGAGGAGTGGCACTGAAGCTTTCTTT	CASSPETGRSGTEAFF	TRBV5-4	-	TRBD1	TRBJ1-1	16
TGTGCCAGTAGCCCATCTGACAGGATCTATCAGCCCCAGCATTTT	CASSPSDRIYQPQHF	TRBV19	once	-	TRBJ1-5	15
TGTGCCAGCAGCTTACTTCAGGGAGGCGAAAAACTGTTTTTT	CASSLLQGGEKLFF	TRBV11-2	-	-	TRBJ1-4	14
TGTGCCAGCGGGCGGCTACAGCCCCAGCATTTT	CASGRLQPQHF	TRBV27	-	-	TRBJ1-5	11
TGTGCCAGCAGCTACGGGGCGCAAGAGACCCAGTACTTC	CASSYGAQETQYF	TRBV11-2	-	-	TRBJ2-5	13
TGTGCCAGCAGTTCCACCCAGGGTTCAGTAGAGACCCAGTACTTC	CASSSTQGSVETQYF	TRBV28	-	-	TRBJ2-5	15
TGTGCCAGCAGTCCCGGGACTTCCAGCTACACCTTC	CASSPGTSSYTF	TRBV25-1	-	-	TRBJ1-2	12
TGTGCCAGTAGGCACCCGGGGGGCCTCGAGCAGTACTTC	CASRHPGGLEQYF	TRBV19	once	-	TRBJ2-7	13
TGCACCAGCAGCCCCCCCCGGACAGGAAACGACTACGGGAATGCAGATACGCAGTATTTT	CTSSPPRTGNDYGNADTQYF	TRBV1	-	-	TRBJ2-3	20
TGTGCCAGCGGGAAATCCAGGGGACCTAACTATGGCTACACCTTC	CASGKSRGPNYGYTF	TRBV6-5	-	-	TRBJ1-2	15
TGTGCCAGCAGCGTAGTAGACAGGGGGAACACTGAAGCTTTCTTT	CASSVVDRGNTEAFF	TRBV9	-	TRBD1	TRBJ1-1	15
TGTGCCAGCAGTAGCGGGAGGAAGGCAGATACGCAGTATTTT	CASSSGRKADTQYF	TRBV6-1	few	TRBD2	TRBJ2-3	14
TGTGCCAGCAGTATTGGACAGGGAGCCCCCGGGGAGCTGTTTTTT	CASSIGQGAPGELFF	TRBV6-1	-	TRBD1	TRBJ2-2	15
TGTGCCAGTAGTATCGCCTCGGGGGCGGGCGGGGAGCTGTTTTTT	CASSIASGAGGELFF	TRBV19	-	-	TRBJ2-2	15
TGTGCCAGCAGCGTAGGTTTCGGGGATACGCAGTATTTT	CASSVGFGDTQYF	TRBV9	-	-	TRBJ2-3	13
TGTGCCTGGAGTGTAATGTCGGGGCTGGGGGGCTACACCTTC	CAWSVMSGLGGYTF	TRBV30	-	-	TRBJ1-2	14
TGTGCCAGCAGTGAAGCACCGGGAGACTATGGCTACACCTTC	CASSEAPGDYGYTF	TRBV6-1	once	-	TRBJ1-2	14
TGTGCCAGCAGCTTAGAAGGTTCAAATCAGCCCCAGCATTTT	CASSLEGSNQPQHF	TRBV7-9	-	-	TRBJ1-5	14
TGTGCCAGCAGCCAAGGGGAGGCTAGCGGGGGACTGAACACCGGGGAGCTGTTTTTT	CASSQGEASGGLNTGELFF	TRBV4-2	-	TRBD2	TRBJ2-2	19
TGTGCCAGCAGCTTATCTAGGGGGGCCAACACTGAAGCTTTCTTT	CASSLSRGANTEAFF	TRBV7-6	-	-	TRBJ1-1	15
TGCGCCAGCAGCTGGGACGGATTCTACGAGCAGTACTTC	CASSWDGFYEQYF	TRBV5-1	-	-	TRBJ2-7	13
TGTGCCAGCTCACCAACTAGGTCGGGCGAGCAGTACTTC	CASSPTRSGEQYF	TRBV18	-	-	TRBJ2-7	13
TGCGCCAGCAGCCCCTTAGCGGGAGTTCACAATGAGCAGTTCTTC	CASSPLAGVHNEQFF	TRBV5-1	-	TRBD2	TRBJ2-1	15
TGCGCCAGCAGCGTCGGACTAGTGGGGTACGAGCAGTACTTC	CASSVGLVGYEQYF	TRBV5-1	-	TRBD2	TRBJ2-7	14
TGTGCCAGCAGCACGGGGCCTAGCACAGATACGCAGTATTTT	CASSTGPSTDTQYF	TRBV5-4	-	-	TRBJ2-3	14
TGTGCCAGCTCACCAGTCCCGCCGGCCCCCCGAGCCGCTGGCCTCACAGATACGCAGTATTTT	CASSPVPPAPRAAGLTDTQYF	TRBV18	-	-	TRBJ2-3	21
TGTGCCAGCAGCGTCAACCTGGACCGAAATTCACCCCTCCACTTT	CASSVNLDRNSPLHF	TRBV9	few	-	TRBJ1-6	15
TGTGCCAGCAGCTTGGCAGGCTTGTCCTACGAGCAGTACTTC	CASSLAGLSYEQYF	TRBV5-6	-	-	TRBJ2-7	14
TGTGCCACCGACCAACATTCCCTAGGGAACTATGGCTACACCTTC	CATDQHSLGNYGYTF	TRBV5-8	-	-	TRBJ1-2	15
TGTGCCAGCAGGCAGGTCGCGAACACCGGGGAGCTGTTTTTT	CASRQVANTGELFF	TRBV27	-	-	TRBJ2-2	14
TGTGCCAGCAGCCTAGCGAGGGACAATGAGCAGTTCTTC	CASSLARDNEQFF	TRBV6-1	-	-	TRBJ2-1	13
TGTGCCTGGAGTGTACTAGGGGGGGCCACCTACGAGCAGTACTTC	CAWSVLGGATYEQYF	TRBV30	few	-	TRBJ2-7	15
TGTGCAAGTCGCCGGCGGGTGGACTCCTACGAGCAGTACTTC	CASRRRVDSYEQYF	TRBV12-2	-	-	TRBJ2-7	14
TGTGCCAGCAGGAGTACAGGGGGACAAGCCTTAGCGAACACCGGGGAGCTGTTTTTT	CASRSTGGQALANTGELFF	TRBV7-6	-	TRBD1	TRBJ2-2	19
TGCAGCGTTGAGAGAGGGCCGTCCTACGAGCAGTACTTC	CSVERGPSYEQYF	TRBV29-1	-	-	TRBJ2-7	13
TGTGCCAGCTCACCACCGGGACAGGGGGCACAGGAGCAGTACTTC	CASSPPGQGAQEQYF	TRBV18	-	TRBD1	TRBJ2-7	15
TGTGCCTGGAGTGTTAACTGGGAAAACTACAATGAGCAGTTCTTC	CAWSVNWENYNEQFF	TRBV30	-	-	TRBJ2-1	15